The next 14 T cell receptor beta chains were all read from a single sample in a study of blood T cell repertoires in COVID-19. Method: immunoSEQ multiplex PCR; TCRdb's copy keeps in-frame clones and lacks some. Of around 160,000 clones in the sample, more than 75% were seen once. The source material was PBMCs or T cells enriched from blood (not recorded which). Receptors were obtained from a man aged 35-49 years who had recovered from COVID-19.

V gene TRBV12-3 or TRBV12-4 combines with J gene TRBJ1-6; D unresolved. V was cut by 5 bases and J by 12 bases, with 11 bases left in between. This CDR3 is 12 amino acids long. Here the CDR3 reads CASSPPFRPLHF. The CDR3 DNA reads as TGTGCCAGCAGTCCTCCTTTCAGACCCCTCCACTTT.

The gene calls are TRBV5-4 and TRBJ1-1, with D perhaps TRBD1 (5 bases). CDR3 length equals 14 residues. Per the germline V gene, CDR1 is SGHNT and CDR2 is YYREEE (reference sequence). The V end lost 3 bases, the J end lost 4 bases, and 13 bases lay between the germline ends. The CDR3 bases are TGTGCCAGCAGCTCGCAGGGCCTGAGCACTGAAGCTTTCTTT. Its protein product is CASSSQGLSTEAFF.

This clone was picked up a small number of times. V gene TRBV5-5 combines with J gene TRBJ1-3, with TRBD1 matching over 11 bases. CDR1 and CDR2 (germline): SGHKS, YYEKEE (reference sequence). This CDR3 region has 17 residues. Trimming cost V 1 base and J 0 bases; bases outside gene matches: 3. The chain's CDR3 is CASSLSGTGGSGNTIYF. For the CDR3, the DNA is TGTGCCAGCAGCTTGTCGGGGACAGGGGGCTCTGGAAACACCATATATTTT.

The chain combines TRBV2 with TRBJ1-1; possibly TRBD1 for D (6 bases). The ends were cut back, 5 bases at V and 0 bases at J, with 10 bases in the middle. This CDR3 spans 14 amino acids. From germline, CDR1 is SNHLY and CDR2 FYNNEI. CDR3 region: CASSQQGMNTEAFF. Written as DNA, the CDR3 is TGTGCCAGCAGTCAACAGGGTATGAACACTGAAGCTTTCTTT.

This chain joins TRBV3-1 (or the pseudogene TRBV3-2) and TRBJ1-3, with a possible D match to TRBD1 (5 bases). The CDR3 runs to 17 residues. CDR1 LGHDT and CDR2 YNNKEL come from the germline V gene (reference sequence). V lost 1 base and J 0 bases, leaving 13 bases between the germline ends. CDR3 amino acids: CASSQVAGLLSGNTIYF. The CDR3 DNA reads TGTGCCAGCAGCCAAGTAGCGGGACTCCTCTCTGGAAACACCATATATTTT.

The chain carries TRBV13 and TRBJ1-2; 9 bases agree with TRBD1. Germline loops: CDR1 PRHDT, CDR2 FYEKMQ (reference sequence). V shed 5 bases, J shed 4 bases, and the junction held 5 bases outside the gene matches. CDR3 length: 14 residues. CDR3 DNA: TGTGCCAGCAGCGAAACAGGGGGCTCCTATGGCTACACCTTC. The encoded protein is CASSETGGSYGYTF.

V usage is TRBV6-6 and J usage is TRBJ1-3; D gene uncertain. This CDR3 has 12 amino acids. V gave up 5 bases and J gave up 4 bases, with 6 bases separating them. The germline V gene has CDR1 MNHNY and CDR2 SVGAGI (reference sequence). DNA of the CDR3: TGTGCCAGCAGTACATCCGGAAACACCATATATTTT. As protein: CASSTSGNTIYF.

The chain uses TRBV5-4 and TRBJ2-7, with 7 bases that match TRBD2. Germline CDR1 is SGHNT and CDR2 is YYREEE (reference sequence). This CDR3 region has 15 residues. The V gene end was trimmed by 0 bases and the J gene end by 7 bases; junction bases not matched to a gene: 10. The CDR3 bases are TGTGCCAGCAGCTTGGATGGCTACGGGGGGAGTGAGCAGTACTTC. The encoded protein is CASSLDGYGGSEQYF.

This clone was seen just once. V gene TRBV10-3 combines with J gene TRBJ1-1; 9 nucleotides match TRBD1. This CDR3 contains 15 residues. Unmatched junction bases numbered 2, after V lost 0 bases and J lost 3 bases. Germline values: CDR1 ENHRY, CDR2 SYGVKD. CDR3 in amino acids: CAISESTGGYTEAFF. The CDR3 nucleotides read TGTGCCATCAGTGAGTCAACAGGGGGCTACACTGAAGCTTTCTTT.

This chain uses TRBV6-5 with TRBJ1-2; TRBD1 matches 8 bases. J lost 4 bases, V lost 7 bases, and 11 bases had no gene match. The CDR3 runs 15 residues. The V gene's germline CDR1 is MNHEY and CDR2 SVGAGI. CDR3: CASIPQKGQVYGYTF. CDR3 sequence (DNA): TGTGCCAGCATTCCCCAGAAGGGACAGGTCTATGGCTACACCTTC.

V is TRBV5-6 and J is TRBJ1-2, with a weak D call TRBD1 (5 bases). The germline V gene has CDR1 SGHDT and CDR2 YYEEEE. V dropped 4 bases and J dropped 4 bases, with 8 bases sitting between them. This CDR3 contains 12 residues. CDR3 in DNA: TGTGCCAGCAGCGTGCAGGGCTATGGCTACACCTTC. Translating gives CASSVQGYGYTF.

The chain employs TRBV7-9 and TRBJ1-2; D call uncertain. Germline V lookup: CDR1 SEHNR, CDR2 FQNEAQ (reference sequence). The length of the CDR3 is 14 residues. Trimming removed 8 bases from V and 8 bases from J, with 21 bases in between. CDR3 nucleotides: TGTGCCAGCGGATCCCGAAGTCCTAGTCTAGGCTACACCTTC. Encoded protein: CASGSRSPSLGYTF.

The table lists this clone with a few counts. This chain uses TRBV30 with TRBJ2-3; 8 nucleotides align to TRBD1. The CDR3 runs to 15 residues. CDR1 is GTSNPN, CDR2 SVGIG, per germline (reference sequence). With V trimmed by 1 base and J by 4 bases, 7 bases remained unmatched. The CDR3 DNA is TGTGCCTGGAGTGAGGCAGGGGGCTCTGCAGATACGCAGTATTTT. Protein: CAWSEAGGSADTQYF.

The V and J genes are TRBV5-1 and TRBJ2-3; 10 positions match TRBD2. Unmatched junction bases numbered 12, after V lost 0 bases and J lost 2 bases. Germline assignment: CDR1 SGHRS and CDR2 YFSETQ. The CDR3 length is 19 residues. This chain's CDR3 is CASSLEIAGGPQFTDTQYF. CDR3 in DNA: TGCGCCAGCAGCTTGGAAATAGCGGGGGGCCCTCAATTCACAGATACGCAGTATTTT.